The rows below give T cell receptor beta chains drawn from one sample of a study of cytomegalovirus exposure and HLA in healthy donors. The table came from immunoSEQ multiplex PCR; TCRdb's copy has only in-frame clones and leaves some out. Counted here are about 160,000 clones, around three quarters occurring once; the ten biggest clones make up roughly 2%. Sequenced: PBMCs. All receptors derive from a middle-aged man in good health and CMV-seronegative. CDR3s include the opening cysteine and the closing phenylalanine or tryptophan.

j_gene | v_gene | CDR3aa
TRBJ2-3 | TRBV25-1 | CASRREAGTDTQYF
TRBJ2-2 | TRBV5-1 | CASRPTSGIRTGELFF
TRBJ2-7 | TRBV6-1 | CASSGWVADPYEQYF
TRBJ1-2 | TRBV29-1 | CSVVYSGTANYGYTF
TRBJ2-7 | TRBV5-1 | CASSLVASGRDEQYF
TRBJ2-7 | TRBV28 | CASSQGVNEQYF
TRBJ2-3 | TRBV5-1 | CASSLQPGQNTDTQYF
TRBJ2-3 | TRBV5-6 | CASSPLYTDTQYF
TRBJ2-7 | TRBV20-1 | CSAGGDYEQYF
TRBJ2-7 | TRBV2 | CATRNGQASYEQYF
TRBJ1-5 | TRBV7-9 | CASSLGYGETNQPQHF
TRBJ2-1 | TRBV11-3 | CASSSTGGGSEQFF
TRBJ1-1 | TRBV6-5 | CASMDRGDTEAFF
TRBJ2-7 | TRBV28 | CASSSPGQGPYEQYF
TRBJ2-7 | TRBV5-1 | CASSLDDSITYEQYF
TRBJ2-7 | TRBV7-9 | CASSVVSYEQYF
TRBJ1-5 | TRBV7-9 | CASSFNAGGNQPQHF
TRBJ2-7 | TRBV19 | CASSAGQGFYEQYF
TRBJ2-5 | TRBV18 | CASSPSSETQYF
TRBJ2-3 | TRBV5-6 | CASSEEGLSTDTQYF
TRBJ1-4 | TRBV19 | CASSSRRGMTGLFF
TRBJ1-4 | TRBV7-9 | CASSLLVGGGGEKLFF
TRBJ2-7 | TRBV27 | CASGQGNEQYF
TRBJ2-1 | TRBV29-1 | CSVDRVNNEQFF
TRBJ1-5 | TRBV9 | CASSVGGNSNQPQHF
TRBJ2-1 | TRBV7-8 | CASNPRGQPYNEQFF
TRBJ2-1 | TRBV7-8 | CASSLDPGLLVHEQFF
TRBJ1-5 | TRBV10-3 | CAISVRGNRGQGPPQPQHF
TRBJ2-4 | TRBV7-2 | CASAVEEGLRNIQYF
TRBJ2-2 | TRBV6-5 | CASSYHLAGELFF
TRBJ2-2 | TRBV18 | CASSPVYNTGELFF
TRBJ2-5 | TRBV18 | CASSPSGTAYQETQYF
TRBJ2-3 | TRBV6-5 | CASRRDRAVDTQYF
TRBJ2-7 | TRBV5-8 | CASSIDRGSEQYF
TRBJ2-1 | TRBV11-2 | CASSSDNEQFF
TRBJ2-7 | TRBV5-1 | CASRTGLAETYEQYF
TRBJ2-1 | TRBV9 | CASSVGELEIHNEQFF
TRBJ2-7 | TRBV10-2 | CASRSSGLTHYEQYF
TRBJ2-7 | TRBV11-2 | CASSFRVYEQYF
TRBJ2-5 | TRBV28 | CASSLPGSLGTQYF
TRBJ2-1 | TRBV4-1 | CASSQGGRGIGNEQFF
TRBJ2-1 | TRBV28 | CASSFPGLASNEQFF
TRBJ2-1 | TRBV5-4 | CASSWSSSYNEQFF